This entry is about one TCR beta chain. What it binds is not known. Looked up from germline, CDR1 is MNHNS and CDR2 is SASEGT. V lost 6 bases, J lost 1 base, and 8 bases stayed unmatched. The CDR3 has 17 amino acids. This sample is part of a study of blood T cells in healthy people across ages. A minimum of 6 million PBMCs was isolated per sample. Findings of the study overall: Fewer expanded clones and more diversity marked long-lived versus aged donors. A roughly linear age-dependent decrease characterized TCR beta diversity per million T cells.

Next came a second PCR, run for 7 to 11 cycles, which used a sample-barcoded 5' primer along with a J-beta primer mix. TCRdb called the 5' RACE reads again in MiXCR, with one record for every CDR3 protein. The sample has 750,000 to 850,000 distinct CDR3 sequences, about 25% seen once. The sample was also linked to a second study, of T cells of mothers and their children. As that report states: A slight, non-significant increase in overlap was found for related mother-child pairs relative to unrelated pairs.

This receptor was identified in a boy aged 5 to 17 in good health. The source material was blood. The rearrangement links TRBV6-1 to TRBJ2-6; 8 positions match TRBD1. CDR3 bases: TGTGCCAGCAGCTCGACAGGGGCGCCTTCTGGGGCCAACGTCCTGACTTTC. Translating it yields CASSSTGAPSGANVLTF.